This T cell receptor beta chain was observed in a study of blood T cell repertoires in COVID-19. The wider study: COVID-19 samples collected from the United States, Italy and Spain covered acute and convalescent phases. Sample material is recorded as cDNA or gDNA derived from T cells, B-cell-depleted T cells, or PBMCs.

Authors' data handling: Reference gene primer amplification gave estimated nucleated cell counts. Data came from immunoSEQ multiplex PCR; TCRdb stores just in-frame clones and leaves some out. The DNA was the basis for D and trimming; V, J and clone size are from that table. The repertoire holds 30,000 to 35,000 clones, with 89% as singletons. The germline V gene encodes CDR1 SQVTM and CDR2 ANQGSEA. This CDR3 comprises 14 residues. Trimming took off 6 bases at V and 6 bases at J, with 21 bases between the two ends. The rearrangement uses TRBV29-1 and TRBJ2-7; D possibly corresponds to TRBD2 (6 bases). The sequence was obtained from a man aged 80 or over with acute or convalescent COVID-19. The sequenced sample consisted of peripheral blood. CDR3 residues: CSVSGTLVSGEQYF. CDR3 bases: TGCAGCGTCTCAGGGACTTTGGTCTCCGGCGAGCAGTACTTC.